Many counts were recorded for the clone carrying this T cell receptor (beta chain). The data are from a study of molecular identifiers for immune sequencing clone quantification. CDR3 size: 13 residues. The germline gives CDR1 SGHTA, CDR2 FQGTGA. Trimming removed 4 bases from V and 8 bases from J, with 11 bases in between. With RNA at 10%, 30% or 50%, naive CD8 libraries came from about 20,000 to 1,000,000 sorted cells. TCRdb ran MiXCR on the PCR reads and lists one entry per CDR3 protein. The sample lists 85,000 to 95,000 distinct CDR3 sequences, 19% occurring once. This chain joins TRBV7-3 and TRBJ2-2, with D unclear. This sequence originates from a human donor in good health. Some libraries in this study had Jurkat cell RNA spiked in. Source material: naive CD8+ T cells from blood, with Jurkat cell RNA spiked in. Subset given: FACS-sorted CD8+CD4-CCR7+CD45RA+ naive T cells. The CDR3: CASSSRKPGELFF. DNA for the CDR3: TGTGCCAGCAGCTCGCGAAAGCCTGGGGAGCTGTTTTTT.